Listed below are T cell receptor beta chains from one sample, sequenced in a study of cytomegalovirus exposure and HLA in healthy donors. Using immunoSEQ multiplex PCR, the repertoire was profiled, and TCRdb retains in-frame clones only, with some absent. This sample has roughly 60,000 clones; approximately 77% occur once, and the top ten carry approximately 3.6%. The source material was PBMCs. The source is a middle-aged woman in good health and CMV-seropositive. Each CDR3 is given with its conserved first and last residue. The D gene is left open where the match is weak. Clone sizes are given selectively: once, few, many, or a class where the clone is expanded.

>NA|TRBV19|TRBJ1-1|few
TGTGCCAGTAGTATAAATCGGGATATGAACACTGAAGCTTTCTTT
CASSINRDMNTEAFF
>TRBD1|TRBV6-5|TRBJ1-3|once
TGTGCCAGCAGTTATTCGACAGGGACTGGAAACACCATATATTTT
CASSYSTGTGNTIYF
>TRBD2|TRBV27|TRBJ2-1|NA
TGTGCCAGCAGCCGCGAGGGAGGGTACAATGAGCAGTTCTTC
CASSREGGYNEQFF
>NA|TRBV5-4|TRBJ2-1|NA
TGTGCCAGCAGCCAGGGACTTCACAATGAGCAGTTCTTC
CASSQGLHNEQFF
>NA|TRBV6-1|TRBJ1-5|NA
TGTGCCAGCAGTGAAGGCGGTTACAATCAGCCCCAGCATTTT
CASSEGGYNQPQHF
>TRBD1|TRBV6-1|TRBJ1-2|NA
TGTGCCAGCAGTGCTGGGACAGGCCAGGGCTACACCTTC
CASSAGTGQGYTF
>TRBD1|TRBV5-4|TRBJ1-3|NA
TGTGCCAGCAGCTTCCCCGGGACAGGGGGTAGAAACACCATATATTTT
CASSFPGTGGRNTIYF
>NA|TRBV19|TRBJ2-1|NA
TGTGCCAGTAGTACGTGGCAGTACAATGAGCAGTTCTTC
CASSTWQYNEQFF
>TRBD1|TRBV15|TRBJ2-3|NA
TGTGCCACCAGCAGAGCCCTCCCCGGGACAGGGCGACATACGCAGTATTTT
CATSRALPGTGRHTQYF
>NA|TRBV19|TRBJ1-1|NA
TGTGCCAGTAGTATACGGGGGTTGGGGTCGAACACTGAAGCTTTCTTT
CASSIRGLGSNTEAFF
>NA|TRBV2|TRBJ1-1|NA
TGTGCCAGCAGTGATTGGGGCGGATACATGAACACTGAAGCTTTCTTT
CASSDWGGYMNTEAFF
>NA|TRBV27|TRBJ1-3|NA
TGTGCCAGCAGTCTACAGGCGACCTCTGGAAACACCATATATTTT
CASSLQATSGNTIYF
>NA|TRBV7-9|TRBJ2-7|few
TGTGCCAGCAGCTTGTACTCAGGGGTACGGTACGAGCAGTACTTC
CASSLYSGVRYEQYF
>TRBD1|TRBV13|TRBJ1-2|once
TGTGCCAGCAGCTTTGTGACAGGGAAAAGGAGTATGTATGGCTACACCTTC
CASSFVTGKRSMYGYTF
>NA|TRBV13|TRBJ2-2|NA
TGTGCCAGCACCCGGGGGTGGAACACCGGGGAGCTGTTTTTT
CASTRGWNTGELFF
>TRBD2|TRBV6-6|TRBJ2-1|few
TGTGCCAGCAGTTCACTAGCGGGGGGCTCATACAATGAGCAGTTCTTC
CASSSLAGGSYNEQFF
>NA|TRBV5-4|TRBJ2-3|NA
TGTGCCAGCAGCCCATCTCTGGGGCCAGATACGCAGTATTTT
CASSPSLGPDTQYF
>NA|TRBV7-2|TRBJ2-1|once
TGTGCCAGCATCCTGAATGAGCAGTTCTTC
CASILNEQFF
>TRBD2|TRBV29-1|TRBJ2-2|NA
TGCAGCGTTGAAAATGGGAGGGTTACCGGGGAGCTGTTTTTT
CSVENGRVTGELFF
>TRBD1|TRBV7-8|TRBJ1-2|few
TGTGCCAGCAGCCATAAGACAGGGGAAGATGGCTACACCTTC
CASSHKTGEDGYTF
>TRBD1|TRBV5-4|TRBJ2-3|NA
TGTGCCAGCAGTTCCCCCCGGGACAGCGCCACAGATACGCAGTATTTT
CASSSPRDSATDTQYF
>NA|TRBV9|TRBJ2-1|NA
TGTGCCAGCAGCAGTCGGGACTTTACATACAATGAGCAGTTCTTC
CASSSRDFTYNEQFF
>NA|TRBV20-1|TRBJ2-5|NA
TGCATGCCGCGGGATCAAGAGACCCAGTACTTC
CMPRDQETQYF
>NA|TRBV2|TRBJ1-5|NA
TGTGCCAGCTCTCGCGGAGTGCATCAGCCCCAGCATTTT
CASSRGVHQPQHF
>NA|TRBV4-2|TRBJ1-6|once
TGTGCCAGCAGCCAAGAGGAGGGGTCACCCCTCCACTTT
CASSQEEGSPLHF
>NA|TRBV5-4|TRBJ1-2|NA
TGTGCCAGCAGCCCAAGGGGGGGGGTAGCTTCTAACTATGGCTACACCTTC
CASSPRGGVASNYGYTF
>NA|TRBV6-5|TRBJ2-7|NA
TGTGCCAGCAGTTACTCGGGGGGAGACCACGAGCAGTACTTC
CASSYSGGDHEQYF
>NA|TRBV11-3|TRBJ2-7|NA
TGTGCCAGCAGCTTAGAGCAGTCACAACGCCCATACGAGCAGTACTTC
CASSLEQSQRPYEQYF
>TRBD1|TRBV25-1|TRBJ2-2|few
TGTGCCAGCAGTAAAAACGGGACAGGGGAGGGAGGGGAGCTGTTTTTT
CASSKNGTGEGGELFF
>NA|TRBV11-2|TRBJ2-7|NA
TGTGCCAGCAGCTTAGGGAGGGCCGGCACCTACGAGCAGTACTTC
CASSLGRAGTYEQYF
>NA|TRBV7-2|TRBJ2-3|NA
TGTGCCAGCAGCTTTCAGGGTAATACGCAGTATTTT
CASSFQGNTQYF
>NA|TRBV27|TRBJ1-5|once
TGTGCCAGCAGTTTTCTCAATCAGCCCCAGCATTTT
CASSFLNQPQHF
>TRBD2|TRBV9|TRBJ2-7|NA
TGTGCCAGCAGCGTAGGGGGGGGTGCCGAGCAGTACTTC
CASSVGGGAEQYF
>NA|TRBV19|TRBJ1-3|NA
TGTGCCAGTAGTTATCAGGGCGACTCTGGAAACACCATATATTTT
CASSYQGDSGNTIYF
>NA|TRBV6-1|TRBJ2-4|NA
TGTGCCAGCAGTGAATGGTCGTTAGAGGGTGCCAAAAACATTCAGTACTTC
CASSEWSLEGAKNIQYF
>NA|TRBV27|TRBJ2-6|NA
TGTGCCAGCACCCCAGGGGGGTCCAACGTCCTGACTTTC
CASTPGGSNVLTF
>NA|TRBV29-1|TRBJ1-1|NA
TGCAGCGCCTGGACCTCCCTCGGGGTAGCTTTCTTT
CSAWTSLGVAFF
>TRBD2|TRBV5-6|TRBJ2-5|NA
TGTGCCAGCAGCTTGGTGGCGGGGGGCCGAGAGACCCAGTACTTC
CASSLVAGGRETQYF
>TRBD2|TRBV11-2|TRBJ2-7|NA
TGTGCCAGCAGCTTAAGCGTAGCGGGGGGAAGCTCCTACGAGCAGTACTTC
CASSLSVAGGSSYEQYF
>TRBD1|TRBV30|TRBJ2-3|NA
TGTGCCTCCACCTCCGGGACAGGGGTTACAGATACGCAGTATTTT
CASTSGTGVTDTQYF
>TRBD1|TRBV7-9|TRBJ2-2|NA
TGTGCCAGCAGACCCAGAAAGACAGGGTTCACCGGGGAGCTGTTTTTT
CASRPRKTGFTGELFF